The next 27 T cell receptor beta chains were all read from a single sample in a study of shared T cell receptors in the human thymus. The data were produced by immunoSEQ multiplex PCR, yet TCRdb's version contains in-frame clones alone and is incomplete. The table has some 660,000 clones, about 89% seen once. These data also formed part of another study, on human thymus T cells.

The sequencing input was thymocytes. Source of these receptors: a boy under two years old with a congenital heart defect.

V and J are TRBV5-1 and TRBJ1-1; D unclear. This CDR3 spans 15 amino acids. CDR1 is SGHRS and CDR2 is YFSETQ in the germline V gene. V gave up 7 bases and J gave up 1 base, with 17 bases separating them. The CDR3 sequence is CASGRGSLGNTEAFF. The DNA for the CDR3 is TGCGCCAGCGGGAGAGGCTCCCTCGGGAACACTGAAGCTTTCTTT. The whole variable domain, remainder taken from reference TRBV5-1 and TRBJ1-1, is KAGVTQTPRYLIKTRGQQVTLSCSPISGHRSVSWYQQTPGQGLQFLFEYFSETQRNKGNFPGRFSGRQFSNSRSEMNVSTLELGDSALYLCASGRGSLGNTEAFFGQGTRLTVV.

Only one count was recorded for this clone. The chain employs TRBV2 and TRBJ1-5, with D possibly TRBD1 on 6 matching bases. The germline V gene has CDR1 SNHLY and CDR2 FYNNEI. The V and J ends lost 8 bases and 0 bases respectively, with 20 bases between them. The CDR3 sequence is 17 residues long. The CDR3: CASRAGALYDSNQPQHF. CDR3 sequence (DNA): TGTGCCAGCCGGGCAGGGGCCCTTTACGATAGCAATCAGCCCCAGCATTTT.

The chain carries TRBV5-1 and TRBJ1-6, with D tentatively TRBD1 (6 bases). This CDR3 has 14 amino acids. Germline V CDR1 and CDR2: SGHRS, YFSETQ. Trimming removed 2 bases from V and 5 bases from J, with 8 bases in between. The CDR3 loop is CASSLQGDNSPLHF. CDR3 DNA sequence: TGCGCCAGCAGCTTACAGGGAGATAATTCACCCCTCCACTTT.

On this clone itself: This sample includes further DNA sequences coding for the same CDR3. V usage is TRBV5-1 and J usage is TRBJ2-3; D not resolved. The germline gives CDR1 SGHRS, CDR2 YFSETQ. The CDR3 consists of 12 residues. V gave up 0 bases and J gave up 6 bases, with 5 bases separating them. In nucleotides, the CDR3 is TGCGCCAGCAGCTTGGGCGGCGATACGCAGTATTTT. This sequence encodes CASSLGGDTQYF.

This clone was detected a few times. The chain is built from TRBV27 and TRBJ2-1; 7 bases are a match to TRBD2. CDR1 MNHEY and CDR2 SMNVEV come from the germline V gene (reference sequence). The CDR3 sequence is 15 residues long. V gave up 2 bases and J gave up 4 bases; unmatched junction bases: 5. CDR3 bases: TGTGCCAGCAGTTTAGGCGGGGGAGAATACAATGAGCAGTTCTTC. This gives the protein CASSLGGGEYNEQFF.

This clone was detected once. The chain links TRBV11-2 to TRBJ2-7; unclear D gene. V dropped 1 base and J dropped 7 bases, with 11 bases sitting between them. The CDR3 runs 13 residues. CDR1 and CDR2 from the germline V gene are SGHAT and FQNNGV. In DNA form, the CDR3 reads TGTGCCAGCAGCTTAGGAGGTTCTTGTGAGCAGTACTTC. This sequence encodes CASSLGGSCEQYF.

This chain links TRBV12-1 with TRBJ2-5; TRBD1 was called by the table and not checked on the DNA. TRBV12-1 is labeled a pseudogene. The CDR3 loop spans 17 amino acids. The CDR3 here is CASSFLGDSAYQETQYF. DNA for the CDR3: TGTGCCAGCAGCTTTTTAGGGGACAGCGCGTACCAAGAGACCCAGTACTTC.

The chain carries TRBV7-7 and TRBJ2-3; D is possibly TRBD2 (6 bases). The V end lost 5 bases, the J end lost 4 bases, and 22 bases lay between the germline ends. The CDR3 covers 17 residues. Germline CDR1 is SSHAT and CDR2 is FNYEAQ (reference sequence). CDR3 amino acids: CASSPHRARGRPDTQYF. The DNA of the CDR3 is TGTGCCAGCAGCCCCCATAGGGCGCGGGGCCGGCCAGATACGCAGTATTTT.

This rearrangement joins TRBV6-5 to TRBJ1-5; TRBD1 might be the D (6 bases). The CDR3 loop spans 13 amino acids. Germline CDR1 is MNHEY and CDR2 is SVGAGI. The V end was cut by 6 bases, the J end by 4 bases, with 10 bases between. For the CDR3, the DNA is TGTGCCAGCAGCCCGACAGGAAATCAGCCCCAGCATTTT. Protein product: CASSPTGNQPQHF.

The CDR3: CASSHPAHSRGSYGYTF. The CDR3 coding sequence is TGTGCCAGCAGTCACCCCGCTCACTCCAGGGGAAGTTATGGCTACACCTTC. V is TRBV2 and J is TRBJ1-2; perhaps TRBD1 as D (6 bases). V lost 5 bases and J lost 5, with 24 bases in between. CDR1 is SNHLY and CDR2 is FYNNEI in the germline V gene. The CDR3 totals 17 residues.

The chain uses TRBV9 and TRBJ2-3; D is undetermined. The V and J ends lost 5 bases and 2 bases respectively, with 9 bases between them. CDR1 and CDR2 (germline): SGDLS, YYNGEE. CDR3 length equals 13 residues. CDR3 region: CASSISATDTQYF. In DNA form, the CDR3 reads TGTGCCAGCAGTATCAGTGCCACAGATACGCAGTATTTT.

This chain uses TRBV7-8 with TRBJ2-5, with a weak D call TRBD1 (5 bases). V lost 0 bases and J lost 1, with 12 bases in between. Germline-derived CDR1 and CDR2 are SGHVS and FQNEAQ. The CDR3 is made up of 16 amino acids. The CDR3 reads CASSLANRRFQETQYF. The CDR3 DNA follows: TGTGCCAGCAGCTTAGCGAACAGGCGTTTCCAAGAGACCCAGTACTTC. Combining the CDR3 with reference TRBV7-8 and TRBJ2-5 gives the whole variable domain GAGVSQSPRYKVAKRGQDVALRCDPISGHVSLFWYQQALGQGPEFLTYFQNEAQLDKSGLPSDRFFAERPEGSVSTLKIQRTQQEDSAVYLCASSLANRRFQETQYFGPGTRLLVL.

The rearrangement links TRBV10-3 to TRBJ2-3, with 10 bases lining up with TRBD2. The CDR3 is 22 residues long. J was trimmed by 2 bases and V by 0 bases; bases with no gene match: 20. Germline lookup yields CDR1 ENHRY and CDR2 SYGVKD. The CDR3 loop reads CAISESAGGLTHTGIHTDTQYF. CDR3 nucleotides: TGTGCCATCAGTGAGTCAGCGGGGGGGCTCACACACACAGGGATACACACAGATACGCAGTATTTT.

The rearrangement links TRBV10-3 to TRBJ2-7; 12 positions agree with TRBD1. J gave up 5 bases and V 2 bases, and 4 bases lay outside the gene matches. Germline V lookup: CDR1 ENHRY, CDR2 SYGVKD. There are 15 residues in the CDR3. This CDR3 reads CAISEGGQGADEQYF. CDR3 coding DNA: TGTGCCATCAGTGAGGGGGGACAGGGGGCAGACGAGCAGTACTTC.

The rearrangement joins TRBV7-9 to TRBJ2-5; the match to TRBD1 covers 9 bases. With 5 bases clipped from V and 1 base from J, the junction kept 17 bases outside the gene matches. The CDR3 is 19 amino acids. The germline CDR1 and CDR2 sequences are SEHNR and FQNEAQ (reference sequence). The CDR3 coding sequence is TGTGCCAGCAGCCCAGGACGGACAGGGGCCAGGGAGATCCAAGAGACCCAGTACTTC. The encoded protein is CASSPGRTGAREIQETQYF.

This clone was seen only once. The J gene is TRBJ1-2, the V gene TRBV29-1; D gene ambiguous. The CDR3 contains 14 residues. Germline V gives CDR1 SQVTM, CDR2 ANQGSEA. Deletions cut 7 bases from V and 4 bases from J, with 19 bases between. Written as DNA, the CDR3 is TGCAGCGCTCACAAGGCGTATCGGGGCTATGGCTACACCTTC. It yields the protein CSAHKAYRGYGYTF.

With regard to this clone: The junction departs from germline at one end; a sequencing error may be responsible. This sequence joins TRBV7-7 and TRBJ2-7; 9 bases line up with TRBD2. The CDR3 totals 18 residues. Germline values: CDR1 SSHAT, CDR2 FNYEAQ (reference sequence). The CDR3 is CASSLVRGGASRRYEQYF. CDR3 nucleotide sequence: TGTGCTAGCAGCTTAGTGCGGGGGGGGGCTTCCCGGCGCTACGAGCAGTACTTC.

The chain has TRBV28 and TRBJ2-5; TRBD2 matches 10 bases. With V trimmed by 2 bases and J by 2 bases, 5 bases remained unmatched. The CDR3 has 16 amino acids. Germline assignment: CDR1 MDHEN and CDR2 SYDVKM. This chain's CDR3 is CASSLDPSGSQETQYF. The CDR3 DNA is TGTGCCAGCAGTTTAGACCCTAGCGGGAGTCAAGAGACCCAGTACTTC.

CDR3 nucleotides: TGTGCAAGTCGCCCCCAATCTACCTACGAGCAGTACTTC. The encoded protein is CASRPQSTYEQYF. The chain has TRBV12-2 and TRBJ2-7; the table's TRBD2 call for D was not verified on the DNA. TRBV12-2 is reported as a pseudogene. The CDR3 extends over 13 amino acids.

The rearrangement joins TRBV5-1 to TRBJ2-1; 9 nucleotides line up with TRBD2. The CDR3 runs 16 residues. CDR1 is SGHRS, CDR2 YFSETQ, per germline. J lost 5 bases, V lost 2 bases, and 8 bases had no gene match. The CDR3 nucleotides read TGCGCCAGCAGCTTATGCGAGCGGGGGGTCCACAATGAGCAGTTCTTC. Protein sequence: CASSLCERGVHNEQFF.

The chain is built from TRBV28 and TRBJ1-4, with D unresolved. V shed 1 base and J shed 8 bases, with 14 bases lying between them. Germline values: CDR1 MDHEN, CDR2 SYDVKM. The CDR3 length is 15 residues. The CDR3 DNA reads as TGTGCCAGCAGTTTATTGAGGTTGGCGGGGGAAAAACTGTTTTTT. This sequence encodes CASSLLRLAGEKLFF. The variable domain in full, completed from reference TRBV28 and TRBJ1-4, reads DVKVTQSSRYLVKRTGEKVFLECVQDMDHENMFWYRQDPGLGLRLIYFSYDVKMKEKGDIPEGYSVSREKKERFSLILESASTNQTSMYLCASSLLRLAGEKLFFGSGTQLSVL.

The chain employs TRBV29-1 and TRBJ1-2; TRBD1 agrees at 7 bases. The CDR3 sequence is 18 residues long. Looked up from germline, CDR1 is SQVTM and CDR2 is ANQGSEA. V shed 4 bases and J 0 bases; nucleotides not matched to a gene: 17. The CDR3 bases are TGCAGCGTTGTAGGCGACAGGGTTTTATCTGAGTCTAACTATGGCTACACCTTC. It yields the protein CSVVGDRVLSESNYGYTF. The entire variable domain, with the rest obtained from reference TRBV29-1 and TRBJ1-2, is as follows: SAVISQKPSRDICQRGTSLTIQCQVDSQVTMMFWYRQQPGQSLTLIATANQGSEATYESGFVIDKFPISRPNLTFSTLTVSNMSPEDSSIYLCSVVGDRVLSESNYGYTFGSGTRLTVV.

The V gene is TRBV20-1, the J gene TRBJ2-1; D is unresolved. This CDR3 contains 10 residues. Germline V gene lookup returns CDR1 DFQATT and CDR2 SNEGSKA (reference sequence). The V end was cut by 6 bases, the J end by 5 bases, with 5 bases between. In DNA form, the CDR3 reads TGCAGTGCGTGGCACAATGAGCAGTTCTTC. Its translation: CSAWHNEQFF.

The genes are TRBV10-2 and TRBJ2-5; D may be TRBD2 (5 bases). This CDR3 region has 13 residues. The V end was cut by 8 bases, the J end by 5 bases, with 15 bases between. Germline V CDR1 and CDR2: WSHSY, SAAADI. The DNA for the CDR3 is TGCGCCAGCGGCGGAAACGGCGGGGAGACCCAGTACTTC. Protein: CASGGNGGETQYF.

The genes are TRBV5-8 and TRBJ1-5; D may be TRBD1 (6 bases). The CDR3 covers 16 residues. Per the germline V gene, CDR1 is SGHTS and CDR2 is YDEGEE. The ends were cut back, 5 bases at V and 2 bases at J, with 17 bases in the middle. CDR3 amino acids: CASRPPTGNGNQPQHF. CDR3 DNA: TGTGCCAGCAGACCCCCTACAGGGAACGGCAATCAGCCCCAGCATTTT.

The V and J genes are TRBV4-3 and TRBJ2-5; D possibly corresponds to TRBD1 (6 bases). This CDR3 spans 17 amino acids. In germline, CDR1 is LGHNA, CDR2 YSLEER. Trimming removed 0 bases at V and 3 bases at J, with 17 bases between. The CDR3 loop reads CASSQDHRESHKETQYF. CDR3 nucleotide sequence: TGCGCCAGCAGCCAAGACCACAGGGAAAGCCATAAAGAGACCCAGTACTTC.

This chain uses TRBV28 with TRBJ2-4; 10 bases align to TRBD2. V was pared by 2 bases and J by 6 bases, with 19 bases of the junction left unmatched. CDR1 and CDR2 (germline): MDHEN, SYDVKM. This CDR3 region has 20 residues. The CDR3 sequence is CASSLIPGPSGRRLVNIQYF. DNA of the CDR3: TGTGCCAGCAGTTTAATCCCCGGTCCTAGCGGGAGAAGGTTGGTAAACATTCAGTACTTC. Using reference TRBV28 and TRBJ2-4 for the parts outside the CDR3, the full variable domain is DVKVTQSSRYLVKRTGEKVFLECVQDMDHENMFWYRQDPGLGLRLIYFSYDVKMKEKGDIPEGYSVSREKKERFSLILESASTNQTSMYLCASSLIPGPSGRRLVNIQYFGAGTRLSVL.